A selection of T cell receptor beta chains follows, all from one sample in a study of T cell responses to AZD1222 COVID-19 vaccine. The method was immunoSEQ multiplex PCR; TCRdb's version includes in-frame clones alone and lacks a portion of them. The sample includes roughly 120,000 clones, around 90% of them seen just once. The input for sequencing was peripheral blood, taken on day 0 of MenACWY control vaccination. All receptors come from an adult in good health. The CDR3 runs from the conserved cysteine through the conserved F or W. A D gene is named only where the DNA matches it firmly. Clone size, where shown, is once, few, many, or a class for clones that have expanded.

TRBV9	NA	TRBJ2-2	NA	CASSPPQGNTGELFF	TGTGCCAGCAGCCCCCCCCAGGGGAACACCGGGGAGCTGTTTTTT
TRBV7-9	NA	TRBJ1-2	TRBD1	CASSLGQNYGYTF	TGTGCCAGCAGCTTGGGACAGAACTATGGCTACACCTTC
TRBV5-5	NA	TRBJ1-1	NA	CASRTPAAETFF	TGTGCCAGCAGGACCCCCGCCGCGGAAACTTTCTTT
TRBV19	NA	TRBJ2-3	NA	CASRGGDTQYF	TGTGCCAGTAGAGGGGGGGATACGCAGTATTTT
TRBV30	NA	TRBJ1-3	NA	CAWKQGAGNTIYF	TGTGCCTGGAAACAGGGAGCTGGAAACACCATATATTTT
TRBV7-7	NA	TRBJ2-7	TRBD2	CASSPGLGPTYEQYF	TGTGCTAGCAGCCCAGGACTAGGCCCCACCTACGAGCAGTACTTC
TRBV28	NA	TRBJ1-2	TRBD1	CASTTGGSSGYTF	TGTGCCAGCACCACAGGGGGGTCCTCTGGCTACACCTTC
TRBV2	once	TRBJ2-7	TRBD1	CASRTGGREQYF	TGTGCCAGCAGGACAGGGGGCAGGGAGCAGTACTTC
TRBV28	once	TRBJ2-1	NA	CASSLSQLLPEQFF	TGTGCCAGCAGTTTGAGTCAGCTTTTACCGGAGCAGTTCTTC
TRBV7-2	NA	TRBJ1-6	NA	CASSRQPNSPLHF	TGTGCCAGCAGTCGGCAGCCGAATTCACCCCTCCACTTT
TRBV5-1	NA	TRBJ2-5	TRBD2	CASSLIAGTETQYF	TGCGCCAGCAGCTTAATAGCGGGAACAGAGACCCAGTACTTC
TRBV9	NA	TRBJ2-3	NA	CASSLVSVTDTQYF	TGTGCCAGCAGCCTTGTTTCGGTCACAGATACGCAGTATTTT
TRBV7-9	NA	TRBJ1-1	NA	CASSFGAWGDTEAFF	TGTGCCAGCAGCTTTGGCGCTTGGGGCGACACTGAAGCTTTCTTT